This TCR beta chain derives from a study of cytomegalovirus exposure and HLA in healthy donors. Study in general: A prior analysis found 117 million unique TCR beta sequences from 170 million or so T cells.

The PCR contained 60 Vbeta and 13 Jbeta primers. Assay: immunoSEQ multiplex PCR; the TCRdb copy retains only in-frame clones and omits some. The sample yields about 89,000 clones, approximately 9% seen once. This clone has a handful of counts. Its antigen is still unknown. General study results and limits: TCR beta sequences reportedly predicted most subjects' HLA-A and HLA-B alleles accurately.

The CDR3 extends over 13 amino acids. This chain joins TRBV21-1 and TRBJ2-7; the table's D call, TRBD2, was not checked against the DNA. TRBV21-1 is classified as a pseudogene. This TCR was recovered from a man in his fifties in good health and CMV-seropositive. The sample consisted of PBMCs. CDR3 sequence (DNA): TGTGCCAGCAGCAGTCCAGCGGGAGACGAGCAGTACTTC. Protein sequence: CASSSPAGDEQYF.